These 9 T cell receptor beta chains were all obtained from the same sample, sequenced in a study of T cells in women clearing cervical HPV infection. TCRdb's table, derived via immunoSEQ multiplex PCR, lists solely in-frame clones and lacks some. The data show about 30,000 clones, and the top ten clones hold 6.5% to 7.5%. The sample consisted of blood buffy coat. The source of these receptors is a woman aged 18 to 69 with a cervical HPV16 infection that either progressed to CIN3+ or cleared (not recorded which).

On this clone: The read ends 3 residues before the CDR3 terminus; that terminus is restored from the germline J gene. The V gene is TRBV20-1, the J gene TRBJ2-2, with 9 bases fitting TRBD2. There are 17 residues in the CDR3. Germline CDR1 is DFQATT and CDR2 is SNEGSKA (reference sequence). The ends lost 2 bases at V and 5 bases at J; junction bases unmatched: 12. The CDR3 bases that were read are TGCAGTGCTAGATCTCCAACTAAAGGACTAGCGACCGGGGAG. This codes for CSARSPTKGLATGE. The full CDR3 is CSARSPTKGLATGELFF.

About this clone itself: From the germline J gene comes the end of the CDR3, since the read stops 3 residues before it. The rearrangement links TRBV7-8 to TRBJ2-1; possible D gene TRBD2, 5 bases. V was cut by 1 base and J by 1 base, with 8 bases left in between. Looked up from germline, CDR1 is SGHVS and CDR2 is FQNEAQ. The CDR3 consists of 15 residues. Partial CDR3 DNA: TGTGCCAGCAGCTTAGATAGGACTTCCTACAATGAG. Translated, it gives CASSLDRTSYNE. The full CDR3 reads CASSLDRTSYNEQFF.

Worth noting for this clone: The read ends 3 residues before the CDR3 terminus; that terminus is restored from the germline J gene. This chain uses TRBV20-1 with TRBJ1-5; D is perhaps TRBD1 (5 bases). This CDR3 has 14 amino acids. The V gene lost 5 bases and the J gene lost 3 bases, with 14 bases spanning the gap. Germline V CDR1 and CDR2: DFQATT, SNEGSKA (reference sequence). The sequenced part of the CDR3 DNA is TGCAGTGCTTCGACCCGACAGCCCAATCAGCCC. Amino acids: CSASTRQPNQP. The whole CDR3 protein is CSASTRQPNQPQHF.

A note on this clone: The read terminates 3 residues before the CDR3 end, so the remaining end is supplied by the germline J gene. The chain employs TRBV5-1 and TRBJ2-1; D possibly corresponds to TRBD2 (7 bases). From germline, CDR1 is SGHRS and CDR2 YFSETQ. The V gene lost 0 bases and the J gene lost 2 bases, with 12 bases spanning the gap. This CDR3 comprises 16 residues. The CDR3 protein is CASSLEGGLTYNEQFF. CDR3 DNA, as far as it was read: TGCGCCAGCAGCTTGGAGGGGGGGCTCACCTACAATGAG.

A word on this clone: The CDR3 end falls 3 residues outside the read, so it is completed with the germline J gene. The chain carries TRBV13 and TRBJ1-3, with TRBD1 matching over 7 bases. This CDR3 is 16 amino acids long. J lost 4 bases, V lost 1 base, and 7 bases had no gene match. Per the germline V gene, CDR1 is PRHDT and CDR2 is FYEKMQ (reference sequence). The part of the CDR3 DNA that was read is TGTGCCAGCAGCTTAGTCGGTACAGGGGCCGGAAACACC. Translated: CASSLVGTGAGNT. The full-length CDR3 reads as CASSLVGTGAGNTIYF. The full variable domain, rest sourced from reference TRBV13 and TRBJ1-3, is AAGVIQSPRHLIKEKRETATLKCYPIPRHDTVYWYQQGPGQDPQFLISFYEKMQSDKGSIPDRFSAQQFSDYHSELNMSSLELGDSALYFCASSLVGTGAGNTIYFGEGSWLTVV.

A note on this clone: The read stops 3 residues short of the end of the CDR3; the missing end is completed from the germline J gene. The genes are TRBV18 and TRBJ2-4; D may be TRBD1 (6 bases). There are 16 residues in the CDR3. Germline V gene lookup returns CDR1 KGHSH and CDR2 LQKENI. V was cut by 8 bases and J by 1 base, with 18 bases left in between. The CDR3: CASATPPQGAKNIQYF. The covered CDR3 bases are TGTGCCAGCGCAACCCCCCCCCAGGGGGCCAAAAACATT.

Here the CDR3 reads CASSEQREGYEQYF. CDR3 bases read: TGTGCCAGCAGTGAACAGCGAGAAGGCTACGAG. The V call is TRBV6-1, the J call TRBJ2-7, with no clear D. The CDR3 end falls 3 residues outside the read, so it is completed with the germline J gene. Germline V lookup: CDR1 MNHNS, CDR2 SASEGT. The V gene lost 2 bases and the J gene lost 3 bases, with 11 bases spanning the gap. The CDR3 length is 14 residues.

CDR3 in amino acids: CSATGQGMNEKLFF. The part of the CDR3 DNA that was read is TGCAGTGCAACAGGACAGGGGATGAATGAAAAA. The chain uses TRBV20-1 and TRBJ1-4; 9 bases align to TRBD1. With the read ending 3 residues before the CDR3 end, the germline J gene is used to fill in that end. The CDR3 spans 14 residues. The germline gives CDR1 DFQATT, CDR2 SNEGSKA (reference sequence). Losses at the gene ends were 6 bases for V and 5 bases for J; bases not matched to a gene: 7.

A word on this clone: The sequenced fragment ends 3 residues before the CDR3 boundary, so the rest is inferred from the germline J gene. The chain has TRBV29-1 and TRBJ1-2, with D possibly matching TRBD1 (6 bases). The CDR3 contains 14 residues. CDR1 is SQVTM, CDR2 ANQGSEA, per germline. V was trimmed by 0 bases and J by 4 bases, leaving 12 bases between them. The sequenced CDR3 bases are TGCAGCGTTGAAGACCTGACAGGAAGCTATGGC. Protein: CSVEDLTGSYG. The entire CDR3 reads CSVEDLTGSYGYTF.